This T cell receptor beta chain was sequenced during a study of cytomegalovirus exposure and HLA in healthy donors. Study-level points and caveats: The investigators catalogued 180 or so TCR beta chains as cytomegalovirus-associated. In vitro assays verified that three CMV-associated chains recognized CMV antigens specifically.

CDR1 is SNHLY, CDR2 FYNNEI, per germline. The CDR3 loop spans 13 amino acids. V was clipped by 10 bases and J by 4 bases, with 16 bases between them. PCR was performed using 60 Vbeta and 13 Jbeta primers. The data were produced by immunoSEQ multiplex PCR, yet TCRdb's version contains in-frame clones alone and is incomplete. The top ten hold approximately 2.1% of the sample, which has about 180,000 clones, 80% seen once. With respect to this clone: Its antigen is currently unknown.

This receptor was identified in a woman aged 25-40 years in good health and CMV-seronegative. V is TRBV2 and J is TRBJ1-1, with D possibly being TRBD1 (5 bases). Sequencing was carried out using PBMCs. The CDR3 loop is CANSRARGTEAFF. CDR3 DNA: TGTGCCAACTCCAGGGCAAGAGGCACTGAAGCTTTCTTT.